The rows below give T cell receptor beta chains drawn from one sample of a study of T cells after yellow fever vaccination. TCRdb itself ran the 5' RACE reads through MiXCR, one entry per CDR3 protein. The sample lists over 150,000 distinct CDR3 sequences, roughly 6.4% occurring once. The sequencing used CD4+ T cells sorted from PBMCs, collected on the day of the first yellow fever vaccination. Source of these receptors: a man aged 18 to 35 who received the YFV17D yellow fever vaccine. The CDR3 runs from the conserved cysteine through the conserved F or W. Fields, in order: CDR3 protein, CDR3 DNA, V gene, clone size, J gene, D gene. A D gene is named only where the DNA matches it firmly. Only part of the rows carry a size: once, few, many, or a class if the clone is expanded.

CDR3: CASSPRSAVSYGYTF; DNA: TGCGCCAGCAGCCCCAGATCCGCGGTTTCCTATGGCTACACCTTC; V: TRBV5-1; size: few; J: TRBJ1-2; D: .
CDR3: CAIRNGGSPLHF; DNA: TGTGCCATCAGAAACGGGGGATCACCCCTCCACTTT; V: TRBV10-3; size: many; J: TRBJ1-6; D: .
CDR3: CSARGGNQPQHF; DNA: TGCAGTGCCAGGGGCGGCAATCAGCCCCAGCATTTT; V: TRBV20-1; size: many; J: TRBJ1-5; D: .
CDR3: CASSQVNLGFQKGETQYF; DNA: TGCGCCAGCAGCCAAGTCAATTTGGGGTTTCAGAAAGGAGAGACCCAGTACTTC; V: TRBV4-1; size: .; J: TRBJ2-5; D: .
CDR3: CASSHDRPGQETQYF; DNA: TGTGCCAGCAGCCACGACCGGCCAGGCCAAGAGACCCAGTACTTC; V: TRBV4-2; size: .; J: TRBJ2-5; D: .
CDR3: CASSQQESNTEAFF; DNA: TGTGCCAGCAGCCAACAGGAATCGAACACTGAAGCTTTCTTT; V: TRBV7-9; size: few; J: TRBJ1-1; D: .
CDR3: CASSFKGTGELFF; DNA: TGTGCCAGCAGCTTTAAGGGCACCGGGGAGCTGTTTTTT; V: TRBV11-3; size: .; J: TRBJ2-2; D: .
CDR3: CASRSSGQATNYGYTF; DNA: TGTGCAAGTCGCTCTTCTGGACAGGCTACTAACTATGGCTACACCTTC; V: TRBV12-2; size: few; J: TRBJ1-2; D: .
CDR3: CASSLVGSSYNEQFF; DNA: TGTGCCAGCAGCTTAGTCGGGAGCTCCTACAATGAGCAGTTCTTC; V: TRBV5-5; size: many; J: TRBJ2-1; D: .
CDR3: CASSEGTSIYNEQFF; DNA: TGTGCCAGCAGTGAAGGGACTAGTATATACAATGAGCAGTTCTTC; V: TRBV2; size: many; J: TRBJ2-1; D: TRBD2
CDR3: CASSKEADGDRGDDQPQHF; DNA: TGTGCCAGCAGCAAAGAGGCCGACGGTGACAGGGGGGATGATCAGCCCCAGCATTTT; V: TRBV21-1; size: once; J: TRBJ1-5; D: .
CDR3: CAISETETFSGANVLTF; DNA: TGTGCCATCAGTGAGACAGAAACCTTCTCTGGGGCCAACGTCCTGACTTTC; V: TRBV10-3; size: few; J: TRBJ2-6; D: .
CDR3: CASSLGQNNGYTF; DNA: TGCGCCAGCAGCTTGGGACAGAACAATGGCTACACCTTC; V: TRBV5-1; size: .; J: TRBJ1-2; D: .
CDR3: CASSSGGRMTYEQYF; DNA: TGTGCCAGCAGCTCCGGGGGACGGATGACCTACGAGCAGTACTTC; V: TRBV7-3; size: many; J: TRBJ2-7; D: .
CDR3: CASSLPLGGNTIYF; DNA: TGTGCCAGCAGCCTCCCATTGGGCGGAAACACCATATATTTT; V: TRBV21-1; size: .; J: TRBJ1-3; D: .
CDR3: CASSDGSHSSYEQYF; DNA: TGTGCCAGCAGCGATGGTAGCCACAGCTCCTACGAGCAGTACTTC; V: TRBV7-9; size: many; J: TRBJ2-7; D: .